This TCR beta chain appears in the sequencing data of a study of T cells expressing NK-cell markers. Turning to the study itself: Sorted CD3+CD56+NKG2C+, CD3+CD56+NKG2C- and CD3+CD56-NKG2C+ T cells provided the TCR beta repertoires. There were seven HCMV-seropositive donors and one seronegative donor among the eight sequenced.

Germline V gene data show CDR1 as SGHTA and CDR2 as FQGTGA. The CDR3 consists of 16 residues. Study-wide results and limits: Among four donors, these clonotypes also ranked first in the CD3+CD56-NKG2C+ fraction.

A word on this clonotype: Its matching antigen is unknown.

A 5'RACE template switching approach incorporating UMIs was used to make TCR beta cDNA. From the 5' RACE reads, TCRdb lists one entry per CDR3 protein and no DNA. The sample totals roughly 180,000 distinct CDR3 sequences. This receptor was obtained from a woman aged 18-70 years in good health. The sequenced sample consisted of blood T cells: a sorted CD56 or NKG2C T cell subset, CD4+ or CD8+ T cells, or bulk PBMC T cells (not recorded which). This chain uses TRBV7-3 with TRBJ2-1; absent DNA, TCRdb's TRBD1 call cannot be checked. This CDR3 reads CASRGQDHQSYNEQFF.